Following are 15 T cell receptor beta chains from one sample sequenced in a study of T-cell reconstitution after alpha-beta-depleted transplantation in children. Molecular barcoding with unique molecular identifiers was used for the TCRbeta library. From the PCR reads, TCRdb called clonotypes with MiXCR, one entry per CDR3 protein. The data contain some 200,000 distinct CDR3 sequences, approximately 11% of them singletons. Material: PBMCs, obtained before TCRalphabeta/CD19-depleted stem cell transplant. The origin of the receptors is a child younger than two with acute myeloid leukemia, due to receive a stem cell transplant.

Concerning this clonotype: A much larger clonotype is one base distant, so this may be a read error. The V gene is TRBV5-1, the J gene TRBJ1-2, with D hard to call. The CDR3 is 11 amino acids. Germline V gives CDR1 SGHRS, CDR2 YFSETQ. Here the CDR3 reads CASSLGAGDTF. CDR3 coding DNA: TGCGCCAGCAGCTTGGGAGCTGGCGACACCTTC.

This rearrangement joins TRBV5-1 to TRBJ2-7; TRBD2 aligns across 7 bases. V trimming: 6 bases; J trimming: 4 bases; junction bases outside the gene matches: 13. The CDR3 extends over 15 amino acids. Germline V gene lookup returns CDR1 SGHRS and CDR2 YFSETQ. CDR3 amino acids: CASTLLAGEGYEQYF. The DNA for the CDR3 is TGCGCCAGCACTCTTTTGGCGGGAGAAGGGTACGAGCAGTACTTC.

This clonotype was seen repeatedly, ten times or more. This rearrangement joins TRBV5-4 to TRBJ1-1; the D gene is possibly TRBD1 (5 bases). Germline CDR1 reads SGHNT; CDR2 reads YYREEE (reference sequence). V shed 4 bases and J shed 9 bases, with 16 bases lying between them. CDR3 length: 13 residues. The CDR3 loop reads CASSRDRQSQAFF. The CDR3, as DNA: TGTGCCAGCAGCCGCGACAGACAATCTCAAGCTTTCTTT.

This clonotype showed up many times. The rearrangement uses TRBV4-2 and TRBJ2-1, with D unclear. The CDR3 is 13 amino acids. Germline-derived CDR1 and CDR2 are LGHNA and YNFKEQ. The V end lost 0 bases, the J end lost 3 bases, and 3 bases lay between the germline ends. CDR3 sequence: CASSQEGYNEQFF. The CDR3, as DNA: TGTGCCAGCAGCCAAGAAGGCTACAATGAGCAGTTCTTC.

This clonotype was counted many times. The V gene is TRBV7-8, the J gene TRBJ2-1; perhaps TRBD2 as D (5 bases). Germline CDR1 is SGHVS and CDR2 is FQNEAQ. V lost 3 bases, J lost 6 bases, and 9 bases lay in between. This CDR3 has 13 amino acids. CDR3 sequence reads: CASSLRVGNEQFF. CDR3 nucleotide sequence: TGTGCCAGCAGCTTGAGGGTAGGCAATGAGCAGTTCTTC.

This clonotype appeared a single time. This may come from a read error, since a much larger clone is one base off. The J gene is TRBJ1-6, the V gene TRBV29-1, with D possibly matching TRBD1 (6 bases). Germline CDR1 is SQVTM and CDR2 is ANQGSEA. CDR3 size: 13 residues. Here the CDR3 reads CSVRDTYNSPLNF. CDR3 bases: TGCAGCGTCCGGGACACCTATAATTCACCCCTCAACTTT. The full variable domain, in which reference TRBV29-1 and TRBJ1-6 provide the parts outside the CDR3, is SAVISQKPSRDICQRGTSLTIQCQVDSQVTMMFWYRQQPGQSLTLIATANQGSEATYESGFVIDKFPISRPNLTFSTLTVSNMSPEDSSIYLCSVRDTYNSPLNFGNGTRLTVT.

This clonotype was seen ten or more times. This chain uses TRBV5-1 with TRBJ1-6, with 7 bases matching TRBD1. CDR1 is SGHRS and CDR2 is YFSETQ in the germline V gene. Losses at the gene ends were 2 bases for V and 7 bases for J; bases not matched to a gene: 9. This CDR3 contains 16 residues. The CDR3 DNA reads TGCGCCAGCAGCTTCACCGACAGGGCGGAGAATTCACCCCTCCACTTT. Translated, it gives CASSFTDRAENSPLHF.

This clonotype showed up many times. This chain connects TRBV6-5 to TRBJ2-3, with 11 bases lining up with TRBD2. Germline CDR1 is MNHEY and CDR2 is SVGAGI. Losses at the gene ends were 0 bases for V and 0 bases for J; bases not matched to a gene: 2. This CDR3 spans 17 amino acids. The CDR3: CASSYSWTSGSTDTQYF. The CDR3 bases are TGTGCCAGCAGTTACTCGTGGACTAGCGGGAGCACAGATACGCAGTATTTT.

This clonotype was counted ten times or more. The CDR3 here is CASSLIAGSNEQFF. The CDR3 DNA reads TGCGCCAGCAGCTTGATAGCGGGGTCCAATGAGCAGTTCTTC. J is TRBJ2-1 and V is TRBV5-1; 8 positions match TRBD2. With 1 base clipped from V and 6 bases from J, the junction kept 3 bases outside the gene matches. From germline, CDR1 is SGHRS and CDR2 YFSETQ. The CDR3 totals 14 residues.

Many counts were recorded for this clonotype. V and J are TRBV18 and TRBJ1-1; no clear D. The CDR3 has 12 residues. The germline CDR1 and CDR2 sequences are KGHSH and LQKENI. V shed 3 bases and J shed 10 bases, with 12 bases lying between them. DNA for the CDR3: TGTGCCAGCTCACCCAATAGGGAAGGAGCTTTCTTT. Amino acids: CASSPNREGAFF.

There are many counts of this clonotype. The genes are TRBV12-3 or TRBV12-4 and TRBJ2-1; D is unclear. V lost 1 base and J 9 bases, leaving 4 bases between the germline ends. The CDR3 totals 11 residues. Here the CDR3 reads CASSLGGEQFF. In DNA form, the CDR3 reads TGTGCCAGCAGTTTAGGGGGTGAGCAGTTCTTC.

This clonotype showed up many times. The chain employs TRBV27 and TRBJ2-7, with D tentatively TRBD1 (5 bases). Germline CDR1 and CDR2: MNHEY and SMNVEV (reference sequence). The CDR3 runs 13 residues. The V and J ends lost 6 bases and 4 bases respectively, with 13 bases between them. The CDR3 protein is CASSSPPGYEQYF. For the CDR3, the DNA is TGTGCCAGCAGCTCCCCACCAGGGTACGAGCAGTACTTC.

This clonotype was counted at least ten times. This rearrangement joins TRBV29-1 to TRBJ2-1; TRBD2 matches 12 bases. Per the germline V gene, CDR1 is SQVTM and CDR2 is ANQGSEA. V gave up 7 bases and J gave up 4 bases; unmatched junction bases: 5. There are 14 residues in the CDR3. The CDR3 DNA is TGCAGCGCCAGCCTAGCGGGAGGGTACAATGAGCAGTTCTTC. Translation: CSASLAGGYNEQFF.

The table lists this clonotype with many counts. The rearrangement links TRBV5-1 to TRBJ2-5, with D maybe TRBD2 (6 bases). CDR1 is SGHRS, CDR2 YFSETQ, per germline. The CDR3 contains 16 residues. V was cut by 4 bases and J by 5 bases, with 21 bases left in between. The CDR3 is CASSASTRPSGETQYF. The CDR3 DNA follows: TGCGCCAGCAGCGCCTCGACTCGTCCGAGCGGGGAGACCCAGTACTTC.

This clonotype was seen ten or more times. This chain connects TRBV5-5 to TRBJ1-2; TRBD1 matches at 8 bases. Trimming cost V 2 bases and J 4 bases; bases outside gene matches: 10. There are 16 residues in the CDR3. CDR1 is SGHKS and CDR2 is YYEKEE in the germline V gene (reference sequence). The CDR3, as DNA: TGTGCCAGCAGCTTCCGTGGACAGGGCAGGGGCTATGGCTACACCTTC. Protein sequence: CASSFRGQGRGYGYTF.